One and the same sample provided the 8 T cell receptor beta chains below, sequenced in a study of shared clonotypes between healthy human individuals. Positive CCR7 selection of CD45RO-negative cells yielded the naive CD8 cells, and terminally differentiated effector memory CD45RA+ cells were excluded. The method was immunoSEQ multiplex PCR; TCRdb's version includes in-frame clones alone and lacks a portion of them. This table has about 2.1 million clones, 90% to 95% appearing once. Sequencing input: naive CD8+ T cells from PBMCs. Every receptor here comes from a man aged 18 to 29 in good health. Some clones in this sample may be carry-over from other donors' samples.

The chain recombines TRBV28 with TRBJ1-2; 10 nucleotides align to TRBD1. This CDR3 region has 14 residues. CDR1 is MDHEN, CDR2 SYDVKM, per germline. The V segment lost 6 bases and the J segment 4 bases; nucleotides outside the gene matches: 5. CDR3 nucleotide sequence: TGTGCCAGCAGAACCGGGACAGGGGCCTATGGCTACACCTTC. Encoded protein: CASRTGTGAYGYTF.

V is TRBV29-1 and J is TRBJ1-4, with D possibly being TRBD1 (6 bases). Trimming left V 6 bases short and J 10 bases short, with 21 bases between. This CDR3 region has 14 residues. Germline V lookup: CDR1 SQVTM, CDR2 ANQGSEA. CDR3 bases: TGCAGCGTCCAGTCGGGGGGCCTAAAGGGAAAACTGTTTTTT. Translation gives CSVQSGGLKGKLFF.

The chain recombines TRBV9 with TRBJ1-1, with D possibly TRBD1 on 5 matching bases. Germline V gives CDR1 SGDLS, CDR2 YYNGEE. The ends were cut back, 0 bases at V and 7 bases at J, with 10 bases in the middle. This CDR3 comprises 13 residues. CDR3 region: CASSVVSDSEAFF. Written as DNA, the CDR3 is TGTGCCAGCAGCGTAGTTTCCGACAGTGAAGCTTTCTTT.

This rearrangement joins TRBV9 to TRBJ2-7, with 9 bases lining up with TRBD1. The germline V gene has CDR1 SGDLS and CDR2 YYNGEE. The CDR3 is 14 residues long. V gave up 3 bases and J gave up 3 bases; unmatched junction bases: 4. The CDR3 sequence: CASSAGDRVYEQYF. CDR3 coding DNA: TGTGCCAGCAGCGCCGGGGACAGGGTCTACGAGCAGTACTTC.

This sequence joins TRBV27 and TRBJ1-5; a possible D gene is TRBD1 (5 bases). The CDR3 covers 17 residues. The V gene's germline CDR1 is MNHEY and CDR2 SMNVEV (reference sequence). V was trimmed by 5 bases and J by 3 bases, leaving 20 bases between them. CDR3 sequence: CASSPVWGGVHNQPQHF. CDR3 sequence (DNA): TGTGCCAGCAGTCCAGTCTGGGGGGGGGTTCACAATCAGCCCCAGCATTTT.

The chain uses TRBV19 and TRBJ1-3, with 7 positions matching TRBD1. The trim removed 5 bases at V and 4 bases at J, leaving 14 bases unmatched. This CDR3 has 17 residues. Germline CDR1 reads LNHDA; CDR2 reads SQIVND (reference sequence). The CDR3 DNA reads TGTGCCAGTAGTCCCGGGACAGTGCCGACGGCCGGAAACACCATATATTTT. This codes for CASSPGTVPTAGNTIYF.

This clone has a single count. The chain employs TRBV7-3 and TRBJ2-7, with D perhaps TRBD2 (6 bases). Trimming pared 5 bases from V and 1 base from J, leaving 15 bases between. The germline V gene encodes CDR1 SGHTA and CDR2 FQGTGA. The CDR3 is 15 amino acids. Written as DNA, the CDR3 is TGTGCCAGCAGCCCCCGGGTGGGAGGTTCCTACGAGCAGTACTTC. It translates to CASSPRVGGSYEQYF.

The rearrangement joins TRBV4-2 to TRBJ2-2; D is unclear. V was clipped by 0 bases and J by 5 bases, with 7 bases between them. The V gene's germline CDR1 is LGHNA and CDR2 YNFKEQ. The CDR3 is 14 residues long. The CDR3: CASSQDPGTGELFF. As DNA, the CDR3 is TGTGCCAGCAGCCAAGACCCCGGGACCGGGGAGCTGTTTTTT.